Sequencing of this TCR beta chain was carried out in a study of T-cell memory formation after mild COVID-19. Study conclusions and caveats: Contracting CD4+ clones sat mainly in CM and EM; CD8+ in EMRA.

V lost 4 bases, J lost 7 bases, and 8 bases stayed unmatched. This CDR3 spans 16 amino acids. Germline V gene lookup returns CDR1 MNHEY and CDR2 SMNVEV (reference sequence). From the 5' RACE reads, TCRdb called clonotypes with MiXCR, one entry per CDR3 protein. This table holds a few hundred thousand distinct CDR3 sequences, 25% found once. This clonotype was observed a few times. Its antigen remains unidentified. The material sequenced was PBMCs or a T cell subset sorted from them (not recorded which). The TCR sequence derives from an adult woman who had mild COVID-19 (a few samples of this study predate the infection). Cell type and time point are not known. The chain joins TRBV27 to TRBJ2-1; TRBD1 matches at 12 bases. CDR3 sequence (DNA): TGTGCCAGCAGTTCAGAGGGACAGGGGGCGTGGAATGAGCAGTTCTTC. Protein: CASSSEGQGAWNEQFF.